The 11 T cell receptor beta chains given below trace back to one sample, sequenced in a study of OX40 agonist ivuxolimab in advanced cancers. The assay was immunoSEQ multiplex PCR, and TCRdb's table has in-frame clones only and misses some. The top ten hold around 2.6% of the sample, which has around 75,000 clones, about nine tenths seen once. The source material was CD4+ or CD8+ T cells sorted from blood, sampled in a trial of the OX40 agonist ivuxolimab. Receptors were obtained from an adult with an advanced solid tumor such as melanoma, head and neck, liver or kidney cancer.

The V gene is TRBV19, the J gene TRBJ2-3; D possibly matches TRBD1 or TRBD2 (6 bases each). The CDR3 spans 15 residues. Germline V gives CDR1 LNHDA, CDR2 SQIVND (reference sequence). Trimming took 3 bases from V and 0 from J, leaving 10 bases between them. The DNA for the CDR3 is TGTGCCAGTAGTATCAGGAGGGGGAGCACAGATACGCAGTATTTT. Its translation: CASSIRRGSTDTQYF.

The rearrangement links TRBV11-2 to TRBJ2-5; D ambiguous. The CDR3 runs to 14 residues. Trimming took off 0 bases at V and 5 bases at J, with 10 bases between the two ends. Germline V gene sequence: CDR1 SGHAT, CDR2 FQNNGV. The CDR3 spells CASSLDGSYETQYF. CDR3 nucleotide sequence: TGTGCCAGCAGCTTAGATGGTAGCTACGAGACCCAGTACTTC. The variable domain in full, with the rest retrieved from reference TRBV11-2 and TRBJ2-5, is EAGVAQSPRYKIIEKRQSVAFWCNPISGHATLYWYQQILGQGPKLLIQFQNNGVVDDSQLPKDRFSAERLKGVDSTLKIQPAKLEDSAVYLCASSLDGSYETQYFGPGTRLLVL.

This clone has a handful of counts. This sequence joins TRBV6-4 and TRBJ2-1, with D perhaps TRBD2 (6 bases). Germline values: CDR1 MRHNA, CDR2 SNTAGT. The CDR3 contains 14 residues. With 5 bases removed from V and 0 bases from J, the gap between germline ends came to 8 bases. The DNA of the CDR3 is TGTGCCAGCAGTATTAGCGGCTCCTACAATGAGCAGTTCTTC. Amino acid sequence: CASSISGSYNEQFF.

In DNA form, the CDR3 reads TGTGCCTGGAGTGTACAGGGTCAAGGGCCACGGACTGAAGCTTTCTTT. Its protein is CAWSVQGQGPRTEAFF. The gene calls are TRBV30 and TRBJ1-1; D is perhaps TRBD1 (6 bases). Germline V CDR1 and CDR2: GTSNPN, SVGIG (reference sequence). The CDR3 sequence is 16 residues long. V was shortened by 0 bases and J by 5 bases, with 19 bases between the two germline ends.

The genes are TRBV5-6 and TRBJ2-3; D might be TRBD1 or TRBD2, each matching 6 bases. V lost 4 bases and J 12 bases, leaving 15 bases between the germline ends. This CDR3 has 12 amino acids. Germline V gives CDR1 SGHDT, CDR2 YYEEEE. CDR3 sequence reads: CASSLSSGAQYF. CDR3 sequence (DNA): TGTGCCAGCAGCCTCTCGTCGGGGGCACAGTATTTT.

The chain combines TRBV9 with TRBJ1-1, with D unclear. Trimming removed 0 bases at V and 3 bases at J, with 6 bases between. Germline-derived CDR1 and CDR2 are SGDLS and YYNGEE. The CDR3 has 13 residues. In DNA, the CDR3 is TGTGCCAGCAGCGTAGAGAGACACACTGAAGCTTTCTTT. This translates into CASSVERHTEAFF.

J is TRBJ1-2 and V is TRBV2, with TRBD1 matching 7 bases. The CDR3 has 14 amino acids. The germline V gene has CDR1 SNHLY and CDR2 FYNNEI. V lost 7 bases, J lost 8 bases, and 13 bases stayed unmatched. CDR3 in DNA: TGTGCCAGCACCCTGCAGACAGGGATCGAGGGCTACACCTTC. Translating gives CASTLQTGIEGYTF. Drawing the rest from reference TRBV2 and TRBJ1-2, the complete variable domain is EPEVTQTPSHQVTQMGQEVILRCVPISNHLYFYWYRQILGQKVEFLVSFYNNEISEKSEIFDDQFSVERPDGSNFTLKIRSTKLEDSAMYFCASTLQTGIEGYTFGSGTRLTVV.

J is TRBJ2-3 and V is TRBV6-6; D ambiguous. The CDR3 loop spans 14 amino acids. Trimming stripped 6 bases from V and 4 bases from J, with 14 bases between. CDR1 MNHNY and CDR2 SVGAGI come from the germline V gene (reference sequence). CDR3 in amino acids: CASSLVGSADTQYF. The CDR3, as DNA: TGTGCCAGCAGCCTCGTTGGTTCGGCAGATACGCAGTATTTT.

The chain has TRBV30 and TRBJ1-2; no firm D call. Trimming took off 8 bases at V and 4 bases at J, with 11 bases between the two ends. Germline CDR1 reads GTSNPN; CDR2 reads SVGIG (reference sequence). The CDR3 sequence is 11 residues long. The CDR3 spells CAVQRIYGYTF. The CDR3 DNA sequence: TGTGCCGTCCAACGGATCTATGGCTACACCTTC.

The J gene is TRBJ1-6, the V gene TRBV6-6; D remains ambiguous. The CDR3 covers 14 residues. Looked up from germline, CDR1 is MNHNY and CDR2 is SVGAGI (reference sequence). Trimming removed 2 bases from V and 3 bases from J, with 5 bases in between. The CDR3 region has the DNA TGTGCCAGCAGTTACCTAGACTATAATTCACCCCTCCACTTT. It is translated as CASSYLDYNSPLHF.

This rearrangement joins TRBV5-1 to TRBJ1-2; D gene uncertain. The germline V gene encodes CDR1 SGHRS and CDR2 YFSETQ. The germline V and J ends were trimmed by 3 bases and 0 bases, with 15 bases remaining between them. The CDR3 length is 16 residues. Here the CDR3 DNA reads TGCGCCAGCAGCTCCGGATCAGTTAACACTAACTATGGCTACACCTTC. Protein: CASSSGSVNTNYGYTF.